This T cell receptor beta chain is drawn from a study of T cells in Graves' hyperthyroidism and ophthalmopathy. TCR beta CDR3 sequences were amplified from RNA transcripts. Using the HTBI primer set, a first-round RT-PCR was run on the TCR CDR3. TCRdb reprocessed the multiplex PCR reads with MiXCR, giving one entry per CDR3 protein. The data contain over 250,000 distinct CDR3 sequences, around 20% of them singletons. Comment on this clonotype: Its antigen is not identified.

The CDR3 totals 15 residues. Deletions cut 3 bases from V and 0 bases from J, with 9 bases between. Germline CDR1 and CDR2: LNHNV and YYDKDF (reference sequence). General study results and limits: Most thyroid clonotypes expanded above 0.001 were also detected in blood.

Sample: blood. This TCR derives from a man younger than 45 with Graves' ophthalmopathy. The gene calls are TRBV15 and TRBJ2-4; a possible D gene is TRBD1 (6 bases). CDR3 loop: CATSSEGVAKNIQYF. DNA of the CDR3: TGTGCCACCAGCAGCGAGGGGGTAGCCAAAAACATTCAGTACTTC.